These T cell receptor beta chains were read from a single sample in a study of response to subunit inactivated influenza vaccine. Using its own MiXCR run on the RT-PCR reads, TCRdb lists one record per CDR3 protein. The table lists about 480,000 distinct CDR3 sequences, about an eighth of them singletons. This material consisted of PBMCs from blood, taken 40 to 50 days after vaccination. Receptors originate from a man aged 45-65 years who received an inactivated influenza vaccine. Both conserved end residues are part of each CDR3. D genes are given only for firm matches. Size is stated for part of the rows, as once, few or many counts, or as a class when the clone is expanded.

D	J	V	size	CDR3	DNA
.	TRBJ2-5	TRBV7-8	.	CASSFDTGSGKTQYF	TGTGCCAGCAGCTTTGATACAGGGAGCGGAAAGACCCAGTACTTC
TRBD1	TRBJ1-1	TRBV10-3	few	CAISLDRDEAFF	TGTGCCATCAGCTTGGACAGGGATGAAGCTTTCTTT
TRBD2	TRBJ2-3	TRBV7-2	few	CASSFVAGMGTDTQYF	TGTGCCAGCAGCTTCGTAGCGGGTATGGGGACAGATACGCAGTATTTT
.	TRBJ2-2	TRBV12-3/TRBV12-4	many	CASRLQDTGELFF	TGTGCCAGCAGGCTTCAGGACACCGGGGAGCTGTTTTTT
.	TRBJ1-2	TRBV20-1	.	CSANLDRNYGYTF	TGCAGTGCAAACCTCGACAGAAACTATGGCTACACCTTC
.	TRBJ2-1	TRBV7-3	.	CASSQLGRNEQFF	TGTGCCAGCAGCCAACTCGGCCGGAATGAGCAGTTCTTC
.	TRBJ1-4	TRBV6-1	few	CASRGLVGTNEKLFF	TGTGCCAGCAGGGGACTTGTGGGAACTAATGAAAAACTGTTTTTT
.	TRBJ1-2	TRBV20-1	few	CTPPLESFYGYTF	TGCACCCCTCCCTTGGAGAGCTTCTATGGCTACACCTTC
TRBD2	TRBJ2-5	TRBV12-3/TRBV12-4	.	CASRTGTSGGTQYF	TGTGCCAGCAGGACCGGGACTAGCGGGGGCACCCAGTACTTC
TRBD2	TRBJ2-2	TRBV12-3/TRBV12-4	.	CASYPGLAGGPGTGELFF	TGTGCCAGTTACCCCGGACTAGCGGGAGGGCCGGGAACCGGGGAGCTGTTTTTT
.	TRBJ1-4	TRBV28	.	CASSLGGFEKLFF	TGTGCCAGCAGTTTGGGGGGATTTGAAAAACTGTTTTTT
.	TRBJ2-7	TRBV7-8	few	CASSFTTSSYEQYF	TGTGCCAGCAGCTTTACGACTAGCTCCTACGAGCAGTACTTC
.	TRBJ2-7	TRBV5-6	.	CASSYLRLRDSSYEQYF	TGTGCCAGCAGCTACCTTCGGCTTCGGGATAGCTCCTACGAGCAGTACTTC
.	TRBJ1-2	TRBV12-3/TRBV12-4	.	CASSFRDLNYGYTF	TGTGCCAGCAGTTTTAGGGATTTAAACTATGGCTACACCTTC
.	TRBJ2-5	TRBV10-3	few	CAISESTEETQYF	TGTGCCATCAGTGAGTCCACAGAAGAGACCCAGTACTTC
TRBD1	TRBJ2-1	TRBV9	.	CASSTRQGSYNEQFF	TGTGCCAGCAGCACCAGACAGGGATCTTACAATGAGCAGTTCTTC
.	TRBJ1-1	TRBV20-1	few	CSAAAGANTEAFF	TGCAGTGCGGCGGCCGGAGCGAACACTGAAGCTTTCTTT
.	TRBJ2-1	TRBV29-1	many	CSAEGPGRNEQFF	TGCAGCGCGGAAGGGCCGGGCCGGAATGAGCAGTTCTTC
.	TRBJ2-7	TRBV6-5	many	CASSYSIPVYEQYF	TGTGCCAGCAGTTACTCGATACCGGTTTACGAGCAGTACTTC
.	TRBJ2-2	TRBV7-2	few	CASSPISRGTGELFF	TGTGCCAGCAGCCCCATCTCCCGGGGCACCGGGGAGCTGTTTTTT
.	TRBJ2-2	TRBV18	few	CASSPFRGQNTGELFF	TGTGCCAGCTCACCATTCCGTGGGCAGAACACCGGGGAGCTGTTTTTT
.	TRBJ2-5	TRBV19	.	CASRGTDRRGTQYF	TGTGCCAGCCGGGGGACAGACCGGCGAGGGACCCAGTACTTC
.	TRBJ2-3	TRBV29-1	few	CSVGGATGPQRADTQYF	TGCAGCGTTGGGGGGGCAACGGGACCCCAGAGGGCAGATACGCAGTATTTT
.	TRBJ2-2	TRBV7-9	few	CASSPPRTRGWTGELFF	TGTGCCAGCAGCCCGCCCAGGACAAGGGGTTGGACCGGGGAGCTGTTTTTT
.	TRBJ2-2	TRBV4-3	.	CASSQESGYTGELFF	TGCGCCAGCAGCCAAGAGAGTGGATACACCGGGGAGCTGTTTTTT
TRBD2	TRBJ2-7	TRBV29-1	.	CSHGTRSYGEQYF	TGCAGCCACGGGACTAGGAGTTATGGCGAGCAGTACTTC